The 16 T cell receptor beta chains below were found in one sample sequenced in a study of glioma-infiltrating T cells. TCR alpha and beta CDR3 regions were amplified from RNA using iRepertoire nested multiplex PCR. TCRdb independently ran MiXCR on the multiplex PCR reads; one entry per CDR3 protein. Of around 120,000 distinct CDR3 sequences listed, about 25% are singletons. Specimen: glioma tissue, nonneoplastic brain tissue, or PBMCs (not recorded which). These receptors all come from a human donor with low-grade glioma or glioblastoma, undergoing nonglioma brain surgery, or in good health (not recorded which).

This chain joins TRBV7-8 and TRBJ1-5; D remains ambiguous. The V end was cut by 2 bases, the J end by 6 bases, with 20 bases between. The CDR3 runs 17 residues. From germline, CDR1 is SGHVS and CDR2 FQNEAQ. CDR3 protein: CASSLIGVPLGGQPQHF. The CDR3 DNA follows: TGTGCCAGCAGCTTAATTGGGGTCCCCCTAGGCGGTCAGCCCCAGCATTTT.

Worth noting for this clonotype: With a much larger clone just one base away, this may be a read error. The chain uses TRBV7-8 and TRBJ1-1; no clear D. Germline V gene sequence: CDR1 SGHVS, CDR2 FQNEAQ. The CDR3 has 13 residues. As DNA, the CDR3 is TGTGCCAGCAGCTTAAAATTAGCCGCTGAAGCTCTCTTT. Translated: CASSLKLAAEALF.

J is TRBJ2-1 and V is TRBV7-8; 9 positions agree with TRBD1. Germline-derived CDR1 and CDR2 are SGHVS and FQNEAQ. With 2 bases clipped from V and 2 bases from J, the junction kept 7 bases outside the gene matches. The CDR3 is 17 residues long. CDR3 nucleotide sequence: TGTGCCAGCAGCTTAATGCGGGGACAGGGCGCCTACAATGAGCAGTTCTTC. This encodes CASSLMRGQGAYNEQFF.

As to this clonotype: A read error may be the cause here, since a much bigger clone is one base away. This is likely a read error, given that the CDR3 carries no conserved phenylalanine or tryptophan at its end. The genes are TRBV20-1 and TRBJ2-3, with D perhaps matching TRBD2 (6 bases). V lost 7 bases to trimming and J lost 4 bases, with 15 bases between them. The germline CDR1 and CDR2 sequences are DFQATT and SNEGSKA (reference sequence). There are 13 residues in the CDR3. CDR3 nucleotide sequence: TGCAGTGTGCGGGGTACCGTCCCAGATACGCAGTATTAT. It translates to CSVRGTVPDTQYY.

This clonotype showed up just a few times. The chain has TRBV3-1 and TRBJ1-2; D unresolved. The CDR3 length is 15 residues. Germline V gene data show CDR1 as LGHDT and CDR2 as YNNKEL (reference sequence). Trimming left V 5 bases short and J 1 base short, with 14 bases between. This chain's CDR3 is CASSSWVGLNYGYTF. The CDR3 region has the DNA TGTGCCAGCAGCTCATGGGTGGGCCTTAACTATGGCTACACCTTC.

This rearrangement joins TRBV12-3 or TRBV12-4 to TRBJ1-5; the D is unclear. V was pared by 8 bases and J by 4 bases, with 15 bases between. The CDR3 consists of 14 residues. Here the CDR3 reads CASGPSTGNQPQHF. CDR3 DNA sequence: TGTGCCAGCGGACCCTCCACGGGAAATCAGCCCCAGCATTTT.

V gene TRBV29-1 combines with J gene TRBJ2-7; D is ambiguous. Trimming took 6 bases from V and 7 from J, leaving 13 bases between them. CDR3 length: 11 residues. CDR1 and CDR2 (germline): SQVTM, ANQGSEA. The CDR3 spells CSVRNGVEQYV. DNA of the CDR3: TGCAGCGTCCGAAATGGCGTTGAGCAGTACGTC.

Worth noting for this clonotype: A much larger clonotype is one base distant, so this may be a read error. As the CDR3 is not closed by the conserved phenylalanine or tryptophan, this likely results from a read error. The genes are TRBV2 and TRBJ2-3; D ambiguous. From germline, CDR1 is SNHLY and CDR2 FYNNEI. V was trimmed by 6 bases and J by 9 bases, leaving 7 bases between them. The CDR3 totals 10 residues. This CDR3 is CASRIETQYL. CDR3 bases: TGTGCCAGCAGGATAGAGACGCAGTATCTT.

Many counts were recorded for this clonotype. The CDR3: CASSYRDRLTDTQYF. CDR3 nucleotide sequence: TGTGCCAGCAGTTATCGGGACAGACTCACAGATACGCAGTATTTT. V and J are TRBV6-1 and TRBJ2-3; 7 bases are a match to TRBD1. The V gene's germline CDR1 is MNHNS and CDR2 SASEGT. This CDR3 is 15 amino acids long. The V and J ends lost 5 bases and 2 bases, in that order; junction bases with no gene match: 7.

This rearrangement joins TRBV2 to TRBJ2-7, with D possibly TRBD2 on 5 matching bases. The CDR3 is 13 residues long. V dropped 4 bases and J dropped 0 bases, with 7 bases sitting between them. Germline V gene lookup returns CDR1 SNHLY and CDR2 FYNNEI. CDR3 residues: CASSGRSSYEQYV. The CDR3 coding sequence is TGTGCCAGCAGTGGGAGGAGCTCCTACGAGCAGTACGTC.

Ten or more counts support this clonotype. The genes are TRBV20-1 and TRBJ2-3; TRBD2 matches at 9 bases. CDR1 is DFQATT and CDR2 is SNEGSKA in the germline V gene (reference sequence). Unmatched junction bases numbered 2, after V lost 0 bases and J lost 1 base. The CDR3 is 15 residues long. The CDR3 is CSARDLAGGTDTQYF. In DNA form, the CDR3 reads TGCAGTGCTAGAGATTTAGCGGGGGGCACAGATACGCAGTATTTT.

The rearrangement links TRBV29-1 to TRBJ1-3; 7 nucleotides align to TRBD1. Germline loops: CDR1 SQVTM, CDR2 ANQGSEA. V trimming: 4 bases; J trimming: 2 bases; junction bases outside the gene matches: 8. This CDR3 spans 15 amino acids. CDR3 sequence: CSVGRGTEPGNTIYF. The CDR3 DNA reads TGCAGCGTTGGCCGTGGGACAGAACCTGGAAACACCATATATTTT.

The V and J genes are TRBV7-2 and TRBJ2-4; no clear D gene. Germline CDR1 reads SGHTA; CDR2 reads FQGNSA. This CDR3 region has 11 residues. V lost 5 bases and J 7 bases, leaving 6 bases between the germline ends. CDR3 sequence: CASSPGNIQYF. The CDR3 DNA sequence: TGTGCCAGCAGCCCCGGGAACATTCAGTACTTC.

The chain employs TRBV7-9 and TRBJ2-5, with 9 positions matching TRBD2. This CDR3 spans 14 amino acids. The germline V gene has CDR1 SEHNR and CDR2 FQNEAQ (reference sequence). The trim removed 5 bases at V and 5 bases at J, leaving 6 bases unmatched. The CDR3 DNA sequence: TGTGCCAGCAGCCGCGGGGGGGCCAGGGAGACCCAGTACTTC. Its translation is CASSRGGARETQYF. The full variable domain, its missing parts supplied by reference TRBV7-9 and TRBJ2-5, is DTGVSQNPRHKITKRGQNVTFRCDPISEHNRLYWYRQTLGQGPEFLTYFQNEAQLEKSRLLSDRFSAERPKGSFSTLEIQRTEQGDSAMYLCASSRGGARETQYFGPGTRLLVL.

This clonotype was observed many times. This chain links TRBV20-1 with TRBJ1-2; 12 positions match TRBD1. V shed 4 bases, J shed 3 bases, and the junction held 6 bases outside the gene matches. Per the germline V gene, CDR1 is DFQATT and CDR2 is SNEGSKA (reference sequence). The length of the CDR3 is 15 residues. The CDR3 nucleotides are TGCAGTGCTACGCCCCGGGACAGGGGGCACTATGGCTACACCTTC. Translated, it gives CSATPRDRGHYGYTF.

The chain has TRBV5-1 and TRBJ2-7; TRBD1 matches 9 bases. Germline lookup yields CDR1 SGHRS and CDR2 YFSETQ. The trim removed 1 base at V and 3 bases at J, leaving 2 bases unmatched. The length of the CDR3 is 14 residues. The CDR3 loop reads CASSLMTGGYEQYV. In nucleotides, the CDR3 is TGCGCCAGCAGCTTGATGACAGGGGGCTACGAGCAGTACGTC.